This T cell receptor beta chain was profiled in a study of blood T cell repertoires in COVID-19. Overall study: There were acute and convalescent COVID-19 samples, and they came from the United States, Italy and Spain.

This CDR3 spans 16 amino acids. Per germline, CDR1 SGHRS and CDR2 YFSETQ. V shed 3 bases and J 6 bases; nucleotides not matched to a gene: 5. Per the original methods: Scientists estimated how many nucleated cells there were by amplifying reference gene primers. Repertoires were generated with immunoSEQ multiplex PCR, while TCRdb's copy carries only in-frame clones and drops some. The D gene and trimming were derived from the DNA, and the V and J assignments and clone size from that table. The sample holds approximately 160,000 clones; roughly 90% are singletons and the top ten take 7%. Enrolled through a virtual design, the participants were between about 18 and 100 years of age and came from 24 US areas. In Cohort 3, a recovered donor had either two negative PCRs, clearance, or symptom resolution.

This TCR derives from a woman in her forties or fifties who had recovered from COVID-19. Sample: PBMCs or T cells enriched from blood (not recorded which). The chain recombines TRBV5-1 with TRBJ2-2, with 13 bases matching TRBD2. CDR3: CASSSGGLAGAGELFF. CDR3 bases: TGCGCCAGCAGCTCCGGAGGACTAGCGGGAGCCGGGGAGCTGTTTTTT.